This TCR beta chain originates from a study of blood T cells in healthy people across ages. The study, taken as a whole, reports: Measured against age, TCR beta diversity per million T cells decreased in a roughly linear manner.

The draw of peripheral blood yielded around 9.6 milliliters from each donor. For the second PCR, which ran for 7 to 11 cycles, a sample-barcoded 5' primer and a J-beta primer mix were used. TCRdb reprocessed the 5' RACE reads with MiXCR, giving one entry per CDR3 protein. The sample includes approximately 360,000 distinct CDR3 sequences, roughly half seen only once; the top ten take under 60%. Worth noting for this clonotype: Its antigen is still unknown.

Sequenced input: blood. This receptor was taken from a man in his 60s in good health.

CDR3 loop: CASSAGLSGWEQFF. Here the CDR3 DNA reads TGTGCCAGCAGCGCGGGACTGTCGGGATGGGAGCAGTTCTTC. The J gene is TRBJ2-1, the V gene TRBV7-6; D is perhaps TRBD2 (6 bases). Trimming shortened V by 5 bases and J by 10 bases, and 18 bases separated the two germline ends. Germline CDR1 and CDR2: SGHVS and FNYEAQ. This CDR3 comprises 14 residues.